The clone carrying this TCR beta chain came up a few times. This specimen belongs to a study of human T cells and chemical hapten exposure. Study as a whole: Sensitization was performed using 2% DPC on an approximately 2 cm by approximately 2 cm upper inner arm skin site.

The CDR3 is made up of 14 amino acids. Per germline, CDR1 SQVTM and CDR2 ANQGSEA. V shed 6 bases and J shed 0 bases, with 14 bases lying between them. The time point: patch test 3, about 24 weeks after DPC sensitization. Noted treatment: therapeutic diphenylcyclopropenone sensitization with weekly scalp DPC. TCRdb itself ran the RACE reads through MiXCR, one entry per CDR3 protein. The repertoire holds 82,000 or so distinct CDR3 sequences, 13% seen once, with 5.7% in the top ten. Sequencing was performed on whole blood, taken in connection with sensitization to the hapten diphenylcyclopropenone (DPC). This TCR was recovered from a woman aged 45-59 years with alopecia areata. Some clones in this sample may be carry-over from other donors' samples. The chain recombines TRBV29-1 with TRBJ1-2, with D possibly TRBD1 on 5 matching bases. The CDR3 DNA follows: TGCAGCGTCCCAATTTGGGGGGCTAACTATGGCTACACCTTC. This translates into CSVPIWGANYGYTF.